This TCR beta chain was profiled in a study of blood T cell repertoires in COVID-19. Study context: Italy, Spain and the United States were the sources of the convalescent and acute COVID-19 samples. PBMCs, B-cell-depleted T cells, or T cells were the source of the cDNA or gDNA that made up the material.

In the original analysis: Estimation of nucleated cell counts was performed using reference gene primer amplification. Measured with immunoSEQ multiplex PCR; TCRdb has only the in-frame clones, and not every one. Clonal size and the V and J genes are those of that table, whereas D and trimming came from the DNA. The table lists around 370,000 clones, nearly 90% of them singletons. CDR1 and CDR2 (germline): SGHDT, YYEEEE. There are 14 residues in the CDR3. V dropped 3 bases and J dropped 2; count of bases not matched to a gene: 3. The material sequenced was peripheral blood. This clonotype was obtained from a man between 18 and 35 years old with active or convalescent COVID-19. The V gene is TRBV5-6, the J gene TRBJ2-7; 9 bases match TRBD1. The CDR3 region is CASSWRQGAYEQYF. The CDR3 region has the DNA TGTGCCAGCAGCTGGAGACAGGGGGCCTACGAGCAGTACTTC.